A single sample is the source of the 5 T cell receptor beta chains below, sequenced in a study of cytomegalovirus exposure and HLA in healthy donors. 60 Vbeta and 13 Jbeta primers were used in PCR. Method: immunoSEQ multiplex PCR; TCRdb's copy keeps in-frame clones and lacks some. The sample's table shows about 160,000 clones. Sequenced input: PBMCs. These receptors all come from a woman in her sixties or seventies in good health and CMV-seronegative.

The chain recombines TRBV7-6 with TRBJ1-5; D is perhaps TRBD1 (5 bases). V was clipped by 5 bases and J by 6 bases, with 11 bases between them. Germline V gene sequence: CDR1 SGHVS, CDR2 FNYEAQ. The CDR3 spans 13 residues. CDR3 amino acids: CASSAVQGQPQHF. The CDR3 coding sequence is TGTGCCAGCAGCGCAGTCCAGGGTCAGCCCCAGCATTTT.

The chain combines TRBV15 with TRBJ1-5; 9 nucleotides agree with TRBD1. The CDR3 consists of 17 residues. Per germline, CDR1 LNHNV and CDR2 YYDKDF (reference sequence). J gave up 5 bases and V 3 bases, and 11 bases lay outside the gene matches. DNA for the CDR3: TGTGCCACCAGCAGCCGATCGGGACAGGGTTTGGATCAGCCCCAGCATTTT. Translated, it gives CATSSRSGQGLDQPQHF.

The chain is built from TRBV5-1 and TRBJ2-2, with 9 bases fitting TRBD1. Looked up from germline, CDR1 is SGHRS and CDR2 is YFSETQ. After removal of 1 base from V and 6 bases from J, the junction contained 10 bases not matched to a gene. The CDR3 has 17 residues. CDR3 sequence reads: CASSLNPGTGFPGELFF. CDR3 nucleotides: TGCGCCAGCAGCTTGAATCCCGGGACAGGGTTCCCCGGGGAGCTGTTTTTT.

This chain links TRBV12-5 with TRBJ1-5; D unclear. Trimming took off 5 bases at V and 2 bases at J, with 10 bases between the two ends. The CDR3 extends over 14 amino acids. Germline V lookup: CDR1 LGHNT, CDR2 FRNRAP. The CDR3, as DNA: TGTGCTAGTGGTCCTCAGGAGGGCAATCAGCCCCAGCATTTT. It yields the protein CASGPQEGNQPQHF. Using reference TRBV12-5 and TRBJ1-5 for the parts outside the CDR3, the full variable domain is DARVTQTPRHKVTEMGQEVTMRCQPILGHNTVFWYRQTMMQGLELLAYFRNRAPLDDSGMPKDRFSAEMPDATLATLKIQPSEPRDSAVYFCASGPQEGNQPQHFGDGTRLSIL.

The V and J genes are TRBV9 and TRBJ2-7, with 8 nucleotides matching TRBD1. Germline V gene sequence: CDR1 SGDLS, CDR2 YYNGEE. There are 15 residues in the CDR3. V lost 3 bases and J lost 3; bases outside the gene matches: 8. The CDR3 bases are TGTGCCAGCAGCGAGACAGGGGCGTCCGGCTACGAGCAGTACTTC. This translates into CASSETGASGYEQYF.